A single sample is the source of the 28 T cell receptor beta chains below, sequenced in a study of PD-1 blockade in classical Hodgkin lymphoma. The sample's time point: cycle 4 day 1 (C4D1), after five to seven weeks of nivolumab. All patients relapsed after autologous stem cell transplantation, and brentuximab vedotin exposure varied. The method was immunoSEQ multiplex PCR; TCRdb's version includes in-frame clones alone and lacks a portion of them. The sample holds about 18,000 clones, under 90% seen once. Sequences were derived from peripheral blood mononuclear cells (PBMCs), sampled before the fourth cycle of nivolumab. All receptors come from a human donor with classical Hodgkin lymphoma.

The chain carries TRBV27 and TRBJ2-7; a possible D gene is TRBD2 (7 bases). The germline V and J ends were trimmed by 6 bases and 3 bases, with 24 bases remaining between them. CDR1 and CDR2 from the germline V gene are MNHEY and SMNVEV (reference sequence). CDR3 length: 17 residues. CDR3 amino acids: CASSQTAGGGRGYEQYF. In nucleotides, the CDR3 is TGTGCCAGCAGCCAAACAGCTGGCGGGGGCAGAGGCTACGAGCAGTACTTC.

This clone has just one count. The rearrangement joins TRBV5-1 to TRBJ2-2; possible D gene TRBD1, 6 bases. The CDR3 runs 15 residues. V lost 4 bases and J lost 8, with 18 bases in between. Per germline, CDR1 SGHRS and CDR2 YFSETQ. CDR3: CASSQNTGSRGELFF. As DNA, the CDR3 is TGCGCCAGCAGCCAAAATACAGGGTCACGAGGGGAGCTGTTTTTT. Full variable domain (missing parts from reference TRBV5-1 and TRBJ2-2): KAGVTQTPRYLIKTRGQQVTLSCSPISGHRSVSWYQQTPGQGLQFLFEYFSETQRNKGNFPGRFSGRQFSNSRSEMNVSTLELGDSALYLCASSQNTGSRGELFFGEGSRLTVL.

The V gene is TRBV5-1, the J gene TRBJ2-3; no reliable D call. The germline V and J ends were trimmed by 0 bases and 2 bases, with 4 bases remaining between them. The CDR3 spans 13 residues. Germline V gene lookup returns CDR1 SGHRS and CDR2 YFSETQ. The DNA for the CDR3 is TGCGCCAGCAGCTTGGTCCCCACAGATACGCAGTATTTT. Encoded protein: CASSLVPTDTQYF.

This chain connects TRBV27 to TRBJ1-1; D is possibly TRBD1 (5 bases). This CDR3 region has 15 residues. The V and J ends lost 2 bases and 3 bases respectively, with 13 bases between them. CDR1 is MNHEY, CDR2 SMNVEV, per germline (reference sequence). For the CDR3, the DNA is TGTGCCAGCAGTTTACAGGGCAGACCATACACTGAAGCTTTCTTT. This sequence encodes CASSLQGRPYTEAFF.

The chain is built from TRBV7-8 and TRBJ2-3; D ambiguous. From germline, CDR1 is SGHVS and CDR2 FQNEAQ. The CDR3 loop spans 15 amino acids. With 5 bases removed from V and 2 bases from J, the gap between germline ends came to 14 bases. CDR3: CASSPSVGNTDTQYF. CDR3 nucleotide sequence: TGTGCCAGCAGCCCCAGCGTGGGGAACACAGATACGCAGTATTTT.

Points on this clone: The sample contains more than one DNA sequence encoding this CDR3. The chain uses TRBV6-6 and TRBJ1-1, with unresolved D. Germline CDR1 and CDR2: MNHNY and SVGAGI (reference sequence). The V and J ends lost 3 bases and 1 base respectively, with 6 bases between them. The CDR3 sequence is 13 residues long. CDR3 DNA: TGTGCCAGCAGTTATCGGCAGAACACTGAAGCTTTCTTT. Protein sequence: CASSYRQNTEAFF.

The chain uses TRBV7-8 and TRBJ2-1; D not certain. With 0 bases removed from V and 9 bases from J, the gap between germline ends came to 6 bases. The CDR3 covers 12 residues. Germline V gene sequence: CDR1 SGHVS, CDR2 FQNEAQ. CDR3: CASSLAGLEQFF. CDR3 nucleotide sequence: TGTGCCAGCAGCTTAGCGGGTCTTGAGCAGTTCTTC.

This clone came up once. The chain carries TRBV11-3 and TRBJ2-3; TRBD2 matches 14 bases. Germline CDR1 is SGHNT and CDR2 is YENEEA. After removal of 4 bases from V and 0 bases from J, the junction contained 6 bases not matched to a gene. The CDR3 has 18 residues. As DNA, the CDR3 is TGTGCCAGCAGCTCGGGGACTAGCGGGGGATCTAGCACAGATACGCAGTATTTT. Translating it yields CASSSGTSGGSSTDTQYF.

The chain carries TRBV10-3 and TRBJ2-7, with D perhaps matching TRBD1 (5 bases). Trimming removed 3 bases at V and 6 bases at J, with 12 bases between. Germline V gives CDR1 ENHRY, CDR2 SYGVKD. The CDR3 runs 13 residues. CDR3: CAISEFGRGEQYF. DNA of the CDR3: TGTGCCATCAGTGAATTTGGAAGGGGCGAGCAGTACTTC.

The gene calls are TRBV6-1 and TRBJ2-2, with D maybe TRBD1 (6 bases). Trimming cost V 5 bases and J 6 bases, with 10 bases left between them. CDR3 length: 13 amino acids. The germline CDR1 and CDR2 sequences are MNHNS and SASEGT. Written as DNA, the CDR3 is TGTGCCAGCAGTCTAAGGGGGTCCGGGGAGCTGTTTTTT. Translating it yields CASSLRGSGELFF.

V is TRBV5-1 and J is TRBJ1-4, with D perhaps matching TRBD1 (5 bases). The germline CDR1 and CDR2 sequences are SGHRS and YFSETQ. This CDR3 is 14 amino acids long. The V end lost 2 bases, the J end lost 4 bases, and 9 bases lay between the germline ends. DNA for the CDR3: TGCGCCAGCAGCTTTTGGGGGGGTAATGAAAAACTGTTTTTT. It yields the protein CASSFWGGNEKLFF.

The chain combines TRBV10-1 with TRBJ1-5; 8 bases align to TRBD1. The CDR3 loop spans 16 amino acids. The J segment lost 3 bases and the V segment lost 6 bases, leaving 10 bases of the junction unmatched. CDR1 and CDR2 from the germline V gene are WNHNN and SYGVQD (reference sequence). The CDR3 here is CASRKSDRVDNQPQHF. CDR3 sequence (DNA): TGCGCCAGCAGGAAATCGGACAGGGTAGACAATCAGCCCCAGCATTTT.

Worth noting for this clone: At one end the junction does not follow the germline gene, possibly because of a read error. The CDR3 here is CASSNTGTFYEQCF. As DNA, the CDR3 is TGTGCCAGCAGTAATACCGGGACATTTTACGAGCAGTGCTTC. This chain uses TRBV7-9 with TRBJ2-7, with a weak D call TRBD1 (6 bases). This CDR3 is 14 amino acids long. The germline V gene has CDR1 SEHNR and CDR2 FQNEAQ (reference sequence). The variable domain in full, with the rest retrieved from reference TRBV7-9 and TRBJ2-7, is DTGVSQNPRHKITKRGQNVTFRCDPISEHNRLYWYRQTLGQGPEFLTYFQNEAQLEKSRLLSDRFSAERPKGSFSTLEIQRTEQGDSAMYLCASSNTGTFYEQCFGPGTRLTVT.

V and J are TRBV5-1 and TRBJ2-3; D remains unclear. Germline loops: CDR1 SGHRS, CDR2 YFSETQ. The CDR3 contains 15 residues. V lost 0 bases and J 2 bases, leaving 10 bases between the germline ends. DNA for the CDR3: TGCGCCAGCAGCTTGGTCCCTGGCTACACAGATACGCAGTATTTT. Protein product: CASSLVPGYTDTQYF.

This sequence joins TRBV4-3 and TRBJ2-1; D gene uncertain. Deletions cut 2 bases from V and 0 bases from J, with 8 bases between. The CDR3 runs 15 residues. The germline V gene has CDR1 LGHNA and CDR2 YSLEER. The CDR3 sequence is CASSQWADSYNEQFF. The CDR3 DNA reads as TGCGCCAGCAGCCAATGGGCAGACTCCTACAATGAGCAGTTCTTC.

The V gene is TRBV6-1, the J gene TRBJ1-3, with D perhaps TRBD1 (6 bases). The germline V and J ends were trimmed by 2 bases and 4 bases, with 18 bases remaining between them. The CDR3 extends over 17 amino acids. CDR1 and CDR2 (germline): MNHNS, SASEGT. As DNA, the CDR3 is TGTGCCAGCAGTGAAAGCCCCAGTACAGGGATAGGAAACACCATATATTTT. Protein product: CASSESPSTGIGNTIYF.

The rearrangement joins TRBV7-2 to TRBJ2-7; D remains unclear. This CDR3 is 14 amino acids long. Trimming left V 1 base short and J 1 base short, with 8 bases between. Germline lookup yields CDR1 SGHTA and CDR2 FQGNSA. In DNA, the CDR3 is TGTGCCAGCAGCTTAGTCGGTGGATCCTACGAGCAGTACTTC. Residues: CASSLVGGSYEQYF.

This clone came up once. V gene TRBV5-1 combines with J gene TRBJ1-1; 7 positions agree with TRBD1. Germline V lookup: CDR1 SGHRS, CDR2 YFSETQ. This CDR3 spans 14 amino acids. The J segment lost 1 base and the V segment lost 5 bases, leaving 5 bases of the junction unmatched. The CDR3 here is CASRTGTANTEAFF. The CDR3 DNA reads as TGCGCCAGCAGGACCGGGACAGCGAACACTGAAGCTTTCTTT.

The chain uses TRBV6-5 and TRBJ1-1; D is uncertain. V was trimmed by 6 bases and J by 0 bases, leaving 14 bases between them. CDR3 length: 15 residues. Per germline, CDR1 MNHEY and CDR2 SVGAGI. This chain's CDR3 is CASSPGVLMNTEAFF. The CDR3, as DNA: TGTGCCAGCAGCCCCGGAGTCCTCATGAACACTGAAGCTTTCTTT.

The gene calls are TRBV5-1 and TRBJ1-2; 10 bases are a match to TRBD1. This CDR3 region has 15 residues. V shed 1 base, J shed 8 bases, and the junction held 8 bases outside the gene matches. Looked up from germline, CDR1 is SGHRS and CDR2 is YFSETQ. This CDR3 reads CASSLTGQGLEGYTF. The CDR3 coding sequence is TGCGCCAGCAGCTTGACGGGACAGGGGTTGGAGGGCTACACCTTC.

The chain employs TRBV19 and TRBJ1-1; D is unclear. V was pared by 4 bases and J by 1 base, with 10 bases between. Germline-derived CDR1 and CDR2 are LNHDA and SQIVND (reference sequence). The CDR3 covers 14 residues. The CDR3 DNA sequence: TGTGCCAGTAGTAAAACACCCCAGAACACTGAAGCTTTCTTT. Translated: CASSKTPQNTEAFF. Based on the CDR3 plus reference TRBV19 and TRBJ1-1, the full variable domain is DGGITQSPKYLFRKEGQNVTLSCEQNLNHDAMYWYRQDPGQGLRLIYYSQIVNDFQKGDIAEGYSVSREKKESFPLTVTSAQKNPTAFYLCASSKTPQNTEAFFGQGTRLTVV.

This clone was picked up a small number of times. The chain is built from TRBV12-5 and TRBJ1-2, with no clear D. This CDR3 contains 14 residues. Germline V CDR1 and CDR2: LGHNT, FRNRAP. V was trimmed by 3 bases and J by 8 bases, leaving 16 bases between them. CDR3 region: CASGLKRTNGGYTF. CDR3 nucleotides: TGTGCTAGTGGTTTAAAAAGAACAAATGGGGGCTACACCTTC.

The genes are TRBV9 and TRBJ1-4, with a weak D call TRBD1 (6 bases). This CDR3 has 15 residues. Trimming took off 1 base at V and 3 bases at J, with 10 bases between the two ends. The germline CDR1 and CDR2 sequences are SGDLS and YYNGEE. DNA for the CDR3: TGTGCCAGCAGCGTAAGCGGGACACCTAATGAAAAACTGTTTTTT. This translates into CASSVSGTPNEKLFF.

V and J are TRBV27 and TRBJ2-7, with D perhaps matching TRBD1 (6 bases). Trimming left V 8 bases short and J 3 bases short, with 14 bases between. Per germline, CDR1 MNHEY and CDR2 SMNVEV (reference sequence). The CDR3 extends over 13 amino acids. The CDR3 spells CASRRDNNYEQYF. The DNA for the CDR3 is TGTGCCAGCCGCCGGGACAACAACTACGAGCAGTACTTC.

This chain connects TRBV7-9 to TRBJ2-5; D call uncertain. Per germline, CDR1 SEHNR and CDR2 FQNEAQ (reference sequence). With 1 base removed from V and 5 bases from J, the gap between germline ends came to 11 bases. This CDR3 has 14 amino acids. This CDR3 reads CASSLVVLWETQYF. DNA of the CDR3: TGTGCCAGCAGCTTAGTTGTTCTGTGGGAGACCCAGTACTTC.

The chain is built from TRBV7-9 and TRBJ2-2, with 8 bases aligning to TRBD1. CDR3 size: 15 residues. Germline-derived CDR1 and CDR2 are SEHNR and FQNEAQ (reference sequence). After removal of 5 bases from V and 0 bases from J, the junction contained 2 bases not matched to a gene. The CDR3 region is CASSPGGTNTGELFF. As DNA, the CDR3 is TGTGCCAGCAGCCCAGGGGGCACGAACACCGGGGAGCTGTTTTTT.

The rearrangement uses TRBV6-6 and TRBJ2-7; D may be TRBD2 (6 bases). The ends were cut back, 0 bases at V and 3 bases at J, with 9 bases in the middle. The CDR3 length is 14 residues. Germline V gives CDR1 MNHNY, CDR2 SVGAGI (reference sequence). This CDR3 reads CASSYSAGIYEQYF. The CDR3, as DNA: TGTGCCAGCAGTTACTCTGCGGGGATCTACGAGCAGTACTTC.

V is TRBV5-1 and J is TRBJ1-1; D is possibly TRBD1 (5 bases). Trimming shortened V by 4 bases and J by 4 bases, and 14 bases separated the two germline ends. This CDR3 spans 14 amino acids. Germline CDR1 and CDR2: SGHRS and YFSETQ. Written as DNA, the CDR3 is TGCGCCAGCAGCACCGGGACGGCGAGCACTGAAGCTTTCTTT. This translates into CASSTGTASTEAFF.